Shown below are 2 T cell receptor beta chains from a single sample sequenced in a study of T cells in Graves' hyperthyroidism and ophthalmopathy. RNA transcripts served as the template for amplifying TCR beta CDR3 regions. The HTBI set primed first-round TCR CDR3 RT-PCR. Using its own MiXCR run on the multiplex PCR reads, TCRdb lists one record per CDR3 protein. The table shows approximately 360,000 distinct CDR3 sequences, with approximately 25% occurring only once. Input material: blood. The receptor source for this set is a man in his fifties with Graves' hyperthyroidism.

The CDR3 here is CASSPMDRGYSPLHF. For the CDR3, the DNA is TGTGCCAGCTCACCTATGGACAGGGGTTATTCACCCCTCCACTTT. V usage is TRBV18 and J usage is TRBJ1-6, with 9 bases identical to TRBD1. V shed 3 bases, J shed 8 bases, and the junction held 5 bases outside the gene matches. The CDR3 sequence is 15 residues long. From germline, CDR1 is KGHSH and CDR2 LQKENI. Full variable domain (rest looked up from reference TRBV18 and TRBJ1-6): NAGVMQNPRHLVRRRGQEARLRCSPMKGHSHVYWYRQLPEEGLKFMVYLQKENIIDESGMPKERFSAEFPKEGPSILRIQQVVRGDSAAYFCASSPMDRGYSPLHFGNGTRLTVT.

This clonotype was found many times. The chain links TRBV28 to TRBJ2-7; no clear D. Germline lookup yields CDR1 MDHEN and CDR2 SYDVKM. The CDR3 runs to 14 residues. The V and J ends lost 6 bases and 6 bases respectively, with 18 bases between them. CDR3 sequence reads: CASRPPGPPAEQYF. DNA of the CDR3: TGTGCCAGCAGACCCCCGGGCCCACCTGCCGAGCAGTACTTC.